One sample yielded the 18 T cell receptor beta chains listed below, sequenced in a study of T cell changes during pregnancy in multiple sclerosis. Repertoires were generated with immunoSEQ multiplex PCR, while TCRdb's copy carries only in-frame clones and drops some. The table has more than 85,000 clones, 90% to 95% seen once; the top ten hold more than 0.95%. The starting material was peripheral blood, obtained in the second trimester of pregnancy. These receptors came from a female donor with multiple sclerosis, enrolled in a pregnancy study.

V gene TRBV27 combines with J gene TRBJ2-7, with TRBD2 matching over 8 bases. This CDR3 comprises 16 residues. After removal of 5 bases from V and 3 bases from J, the junction contained 12 bases not matched to a gene. CDR1 MNHEY and CDR2 SMNVEV come from the germline V gene (reference sequence). CDR3 in amino acids: CASSPLRVAGLYEQYF. The CDR3 DNA reads as TGTGCCAGCAGTCCCCTCCGGGTAGCGGGGCTCTACGAGCAGTACTTC.

The chain joins TRBV5-1 to TRBJ1-2; no firm D call. The CDR3 spans 13 residues. V lost 0 bases and J 6 bases, leaving 9 bases between the germline ends. Germline lookup yields CDR1 SGHRS and CDR2 YFSETQ. The CDR3 sequence is CASSLAGTHGYTF. The CDR3 DNA sequence: TGCGCCAGCAGCTTGGCAGGAACGCATGGCTACACCTTC.

J is TRBJ2-7 and V is TRBV7-6, with D tentatively TRBD1 (6 bases). Trimming pared 4 bases from V and 6 bases from J, leaving 10 bases between. Per germline, CDR1 SGHVS and CDR2 FNYEAQ. There are 12 residues in the CDR3. DNA of the CDR3: TGTGCCAGCAGCTCTACAGGGATCGAGCAGTACTTC. It codes for CASSSTGIEQYF.

This chain uses TRBV11-1 with TRBJ2-1; D unresolved. The CDR3 is 15 residues long. Germline-derived CDR1 and CDR2 are SGHAT and FQDESV (reference sequence). The ends were cut back, 2 bases at V and 3 bases at J, with 11 bases in the middle. The DNA of the CDR3 is TGTGCCAGCAGCTTAAGTAGCCGAAACTACAATGAGCAGTTCTTC. Translated, it gives CASSLSSRNYNEQFF.

The gene calls are TRBV6-5 and TRBJ1-5, with D tentatively TRBD1 (6 bases). Germline V lookup: CDR1 MNHEY, CDR2 SVGAGI. The V and J ends lost 5 bases and 9 bases respectively, with 14 bases between them. There are 13 residues in the CDR3. The CDR3 region is CASSDGQLGPQHF. The CDR3 nucleotides are TGTGCCAGCAGTGACGGACAGCTTGGGCCCCAGCATTTT.

The chain is built from TRBV7-9 and TRBJ2-7, with D possibly matching TRBD1 (6 bases). Germline V CDR1 and CDR2: SEHNR, FQNEAQ (reference sequence). With 5 bases removed from V and 6 bases from J, the gap between germline ends came to 20 bases. The CDR3 spans 15 residues. CDR3 coding DNA: TGTGCCAGCAGCCAGGGGTTCGGGCGCCGCGGCGAGCAGTACTTC. As protein: CASSQGFGRRGEQYF.

Only a few counts were recorded for this clone. Here the CDR3 reads CASSTLVGSTEAFF. DNA for the CDR3: TGTGCCAGTAGTACGCTCGTAGGGAGCACTGAAGCTTTCTTT. This sequence joins TRBV19 and TRBJ1-1; D remains unclear. Trimming stripped 4 bases from V and 4 bases from J, with 13 bases between. CDR1 is LNHDA, CDR2 SQIVND, per germline (reference sequence). The CDR3 contains 14 residues.

The rearrangement links TRBV5-5 to TRBJ2-5, with TRBD2 identical over 8 bases. Germline-derived CDR1 and CDR2 are SGHKS and YYEKEE (reference sequence). With V trimmed by 3 bases and J by 4 bases, 5 bases remained unmatched. The CDR3 covers 14 residues. CDR3 coding DNA: TGTGCCAGCAGCTCGTCGGGACTAGTAGAGACCCAGTACTTC. Translating gives CASSSSGLVETQYF. Filled out from reference TRBV5-5 and TRBJ2-5, the complete variable domain reads DAGVTQSPTHLIKTRGQQVTLRCSPISGHKSVSWYQQVLGQGPQFIFQYYEKEERGRGNFPDRFSARQFPNYSSELNVNALLLGDSALYLCASSSSGLVETQYFGPGTRLLVL.

The chain uses TRBV5-1 and TRBJ1-1; D not certain. Germline assignment: CDR1 SGHRS and CDR2 YFSETQ. V shed 2 bases and J shed 4 bases, with 9 bases lying between them. The CDR3 contains 13 residues. The CDR3 here is CASSLRPGTEAFF. As DNA, the CDR3 is TGCGCCAGCAGCTTAAGGCCGGGCACTGAAGCTTTCTTT.

V and J are TRBV11-2 and TRBJ2-5; D is perhaps TRBD1 (5 bases). The CDR3 runs 13 residues. Germline assignment: CDR1 SGHAT and CDR2 FQNNGV. Trimming cost V 0 bases and J 4 bases, with 6 bases left between them. The CDR3 is CASSLDRAETQYF. The CDR3 DNA reads TGTGCCAGCAGCTTAGACAGGGCAGAGACCCAGTACTTC.

The chain is built from TRBV5-6 and TRBJ1-5; TRBD1 might be the D (6 bases). The CDR3 extends over 13 amino acids. Germline V gives CDR1 SGHDT, CDR2 YYEEEE. V lost 2 bases and J 8 bases, leaving 11 bases between the germline ends. The CDR3 coding sequence is TGTGCCAGCAGCTTTGCTCCAGGGGAGCCCCAGCATTTT. Its protein is CASSFAPGEPQHF.

The chain recombines TRBV13 with TRBJ1-6, with 9 bases fitting TRBD1. Germline CDR1 PRHDT, CDR2 FYEKMQ (reference sequence). The CDR3 sequence is 16 residues long. V lost 0 bases, J lost 10 bases, and 7 bases stayed unmatched. The CDR3 spells CASSLGRGQGSSPLHF. CDR3 coding DNA: TGTGCCAGCAGCTTAGGCCGGGGACAGGGAAGCTCACCCCTCCACTTT.

This clone was counted a single time. V is TRBV27 and J is TRBJ1-2; TRBD1 matches at 8 bases. The CDR3 totals 16 residues. J was trimmed by 3 bases and V by 7 bases; bases with no gene match: 13. Per germline, CDR1 MNHEY and CDR2 SMNVEV (reference sequence). The CDR3 region has the DNA TGTGCCAGCAAACCGGGACAGGTCCCCTCTTACTATGGCTACACCTTC. Translating gives CASKPGQVPSYYGYTF.

The J gene is TRBJ2-3, the V gene TRBV28; 10 bases agree with TRBD2. The CDR3 loop spans 14 amino acids. The germline V gene has CDR1 MDHEN and CDR2 SYDVKM. V was pared by 10 bases and J by 6 bases, with 10 bases of the junction left unmatched. The CDR3, as DNA: TGTGCCATCAGGACTAGCGGCGGGGCGGATACGCAGTATTTT. Residues: CAIRTSGGADTQYF.

This clone was observed a single time. This CDR3 is CASSPLGEGTDTQYF. The CDR3 nucleotides are TGTGCCAGCTCACCACTGGGGGAGGGCACAGATACGCAGTATTTT. The rearrangement links TRBV18 to TRBJ2-3; perhaps TRBD2 as D (6 bases). V shed 1 base and J shed 1 base, with 9 bases lying between them. The CDR3 covers 15 residues. The V gene's germline CDR1 is KGHSH and CDR2 LQKENI.

The rearrangement joins TRBV5-1 to TRBJ1-1, with D maybe TRBD1 (6 bases). Deletions cut 2 bases from V and 0 bases from J, with 8 bases between. The CDR3 runs 14 residues. CDR1 is SGHRS and CDR2 is YFSETQ in the germline V gene. The CDR3 loop is CASSFGGLNTEAFF. In nucleotides, the CDR3 is TGCGCCAGCAGCTTTGGGGGCCTGAACACTGAAGCTTTCTTT.

The rearrangement joins TRBV9 to TRBJ1-1; the D is unclear. With 0 bases removed from V and 0 bases from J, the gap between germline ends came to 6 bases. The CDR3 consists of 14 residues. CDR1 SGDLS and CDR2 YYNGEE come from the germline V gene. The CDR3 sequence is CASSVVSVNTEAFF. As DNA, the CDR3 is TGTGCCAGCAGCGTAGTGTCCGTGAACACTGAAGCTTTCTTT.

This chain connects TRBV29-1 to TRBJ1-2, with TRBD1 as a possible D gene (5 bases). Trimming removed 3 bases at V and 3 bases at J, with 8 bases between. This CDR3 is 12 amino acids long. CDR1 and CDR2 from the germline V gene are SQVTM and ANQGSEA. Written as DNA, the CDR3 is TGCAGCGTTGAGGGGGGTTACTATGGCTACACCTTC. Encoded protein: CSVEGGYYGYTF.